This T cell receptor beta chain was documented in a study of graft-versus-host responses after intestinal transplantation. The V gene lost 3 bases and the J gene lost 11 bases, with 11 bases spanning the gap. Germline CDR1 and CDR2: MNHNS and SASEGT. This CDR3 spans 12 amino acids. Libraries were prepared by immunoSEQ multiplex PCR; TCRdb keeps only in-frame clonotypes and omits some of them. The sample carries roughly 99,000 clones, roughly 82% recorded once. This sequence joins TRBV6-1 and TRBJ1-5; D gene uncertain. Sample: PBMCs, taken 255 days after intestinal transplant. This receptor was taken from a human patient who received an intestinal transplant, so some T cells may come from the graft donor. CDR3 sequence (DNA): TGTGCCAGCAGTGAGATGGGCAAGGCCCAGCATTTT. Encoded protein: CASSEMGKAQHF.